This T cell receptor (beta chain) originates from a study of shared clonotypes between healthy human individuals. Notes on this clone: Other DNA sequences in this sample translate to the same CDR3.

Profiled with immunoSEQ multiplex PCR; TCRdb holds only in-frame clones, not every one. The sample holds about 600,000 clones, almost 97% seen once. Germline CDR1 is MNHEY and CDR2 is SMNVEV (reference sequence). V lost 6 bases, J lost 0 bases, and 8 bases stayed unmatched. The CDR3 has 16 amino acids. Sequencing was performed on naive CD4+ T cells sorted from blood. The subset denotes: CD45RA+ positively selected. The J gene is TRBJ1-2, the V gene TRBV27, with 9 bases lining up with TRBD1. The TCR comes from a woman aged 25 to 39 in good health. The CDR3 sequence is CASSHTNRGPNYGYTF. CDR3 DNA: TGTGCCAGCAGCCACACCAACAGGGGGCCTAACTATGGCTACACCTTC.